This TCR beta chain was documented in a study of OX40 agonist ivuxolimab in advanced cancers. Study information: Ivuxolimab, which is an agonistic anti-OX40 (CD134) antibody, was administered to the patients. Findings and caveats of the study: Averaging showed that CD8+ T cells had more expanded clones than CD4+ did. By week 6 at 0.1 to 3.0 mg/kg, blood CD4+ and CD8+ T cells had expanded clonally.

The assay was immunoSEQ multiplex PCR, and TCRdb's table has in-frame clones only and misses some. This sample has roughly 74,000 clones, with about nine tenths found just once. A remark on this clone: The antigen is undetermined.

Patients were ineligible given autoimmune disease history or systemic immunosuppression. The receptor's source is an adult with an advanced solid tumor such as melanoma, head and neck, liver or kidney cancer. Sequencing used CD4+ or CD8+ T cells sorted from blood, obtained in a trial of the OX40 agonist ivuxolimab.

CDR3 in amino acids: CASSQDGVAAEQYF. The CDR3 DNA is TGTGCCAGCAGCCAAGATGGGGTCGCGGCTGAGCAGTACTTC. The chain is built from TRBV4-2 and TRBJ2-7, with D unresolved. V lost 0 bases, J lost 7 bases, and 13 bases lay in between. This CDR3 is 14 amino acids long. Germline V gives CDR1 LGHNA, CDR2 YNFKEQ.